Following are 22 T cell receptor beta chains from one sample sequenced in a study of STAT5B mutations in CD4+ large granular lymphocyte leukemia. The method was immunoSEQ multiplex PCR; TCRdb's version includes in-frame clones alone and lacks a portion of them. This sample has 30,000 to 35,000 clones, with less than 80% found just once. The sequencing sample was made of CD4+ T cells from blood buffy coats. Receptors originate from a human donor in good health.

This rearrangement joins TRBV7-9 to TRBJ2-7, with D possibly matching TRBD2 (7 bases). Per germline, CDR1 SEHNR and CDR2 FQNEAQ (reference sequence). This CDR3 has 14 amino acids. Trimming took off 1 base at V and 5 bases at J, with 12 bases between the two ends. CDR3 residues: CASSLVGGGNEQYF. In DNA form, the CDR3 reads TGTGCCAGCAGCTTAGTTGGGGGGGGCAACGAGCAGTACTTC.

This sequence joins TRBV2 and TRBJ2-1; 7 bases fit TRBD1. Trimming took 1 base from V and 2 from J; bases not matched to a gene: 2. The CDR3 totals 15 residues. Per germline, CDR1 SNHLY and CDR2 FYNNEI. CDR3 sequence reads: CASSEGQGTYNEQFF. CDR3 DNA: TGTGCCAGCAGTGAAGGACAGGGTACCTACAATGAGCAGTTCTTC.

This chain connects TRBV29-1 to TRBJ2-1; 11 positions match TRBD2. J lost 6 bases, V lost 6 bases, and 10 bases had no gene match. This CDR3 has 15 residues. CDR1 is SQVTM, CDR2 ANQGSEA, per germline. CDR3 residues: CSVTRLAGSFNEQFF. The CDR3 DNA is TGCAGCGTCACTAGACTAGCGGGGTCTTTCAATGAGCAGTTCTTC.

The chain's CDR3 is CASSGWGDTEAFF. Here the CDR3 DNA reads TGTGCCAGCAGTGGCTGGGGGGACACTGAAGCTTTCTTT. The chain is built from TRBV6-1 and TRBJ1-1; D perhaps matches TRBD1 (5 bases). Germline lookup yields CDR1 MNHNS and CDR2 SASEGT. Trimming took 4 bases from V and 3 from J, leaving 9 bases between them. The CDR3 is 13 residues long.

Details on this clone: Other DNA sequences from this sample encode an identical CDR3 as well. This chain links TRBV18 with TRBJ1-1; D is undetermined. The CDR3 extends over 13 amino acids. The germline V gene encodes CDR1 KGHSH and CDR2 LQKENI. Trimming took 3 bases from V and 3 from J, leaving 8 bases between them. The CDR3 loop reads CASSPARDTEAFF. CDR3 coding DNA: TGTGCCAGCTCACCCGCCCGCGACACTGAAGCTTTCTTT. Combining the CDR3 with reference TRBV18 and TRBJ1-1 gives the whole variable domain NAGVMQNPRHLVRRRGQEARLRCSPMKGHSHVYWYRQLPEEGLKFMVYLQKENIIDESGMPKERFSAEFPKEGPSILRIQQVVRGDSAAYFCASSPARDTEAFFGQGTRLTVV.

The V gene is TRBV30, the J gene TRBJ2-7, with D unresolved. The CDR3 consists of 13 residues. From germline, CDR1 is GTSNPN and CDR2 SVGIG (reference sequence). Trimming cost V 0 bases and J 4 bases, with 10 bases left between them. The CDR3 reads CAWSVLSRYEQYF. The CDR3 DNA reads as TGTGCCTGGAGTGTATTGTCTCGGTACGAGCAGTACTTC.

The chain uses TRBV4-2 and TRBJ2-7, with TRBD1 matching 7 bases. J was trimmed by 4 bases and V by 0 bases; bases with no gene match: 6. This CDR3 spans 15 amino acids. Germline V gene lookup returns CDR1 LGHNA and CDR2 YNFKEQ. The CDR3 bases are TGTGCCAGCAGCCAAGATCGAGGGGGCGGTTACGAGCAGTACTTC. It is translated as CASSQDRGGGYEQYF.

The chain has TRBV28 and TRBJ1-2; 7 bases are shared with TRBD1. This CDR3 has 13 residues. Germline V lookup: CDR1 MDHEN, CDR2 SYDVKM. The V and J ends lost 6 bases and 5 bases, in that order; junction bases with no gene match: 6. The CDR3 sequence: CASSWTGPYGYTF. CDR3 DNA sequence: TGTGCCAGCAGCTGGACAGGACCATATGGCTACACCTTC.

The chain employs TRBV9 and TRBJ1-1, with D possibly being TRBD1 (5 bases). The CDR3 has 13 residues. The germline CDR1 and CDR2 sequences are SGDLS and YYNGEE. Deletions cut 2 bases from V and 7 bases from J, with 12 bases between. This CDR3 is CASSVPGGGEAFF. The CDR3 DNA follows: TGTGCCAGCAGCGTCCCCGGGGGTGGTGAAGCTTTCTTT.

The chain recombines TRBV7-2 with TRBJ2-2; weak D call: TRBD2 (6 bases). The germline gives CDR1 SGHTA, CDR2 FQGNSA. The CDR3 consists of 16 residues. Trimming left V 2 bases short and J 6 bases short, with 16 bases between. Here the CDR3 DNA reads TGTGCCAGCAGCTTATTCGGGGGATCTATCGCCGGGGAGCTGTTTTTT. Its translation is CASSLFGGSIAGELFF.

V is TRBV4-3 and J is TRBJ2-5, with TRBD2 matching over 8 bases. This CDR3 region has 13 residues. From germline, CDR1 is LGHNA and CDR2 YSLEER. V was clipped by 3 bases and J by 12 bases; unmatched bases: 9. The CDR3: CASSQGRGGIEYF. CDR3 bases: TGCGCCAGCAGCCAGGGACGGGGGGGAATTGAGTACTTC.

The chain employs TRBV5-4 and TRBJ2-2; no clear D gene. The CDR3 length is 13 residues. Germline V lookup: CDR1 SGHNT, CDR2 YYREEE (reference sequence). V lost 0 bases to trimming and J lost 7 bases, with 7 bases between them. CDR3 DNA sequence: TGTGCCAGCAGCTTGGAAGGGCACGGGGAGCTGTTTTTT. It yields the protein CASSLEGHGELFF.

The chain's CDR3 is CASSQEGGGGNSPLHF. The CDR3 DNA follows: TGCGCCAGCAGCCAAGAAGGTGGGGGGGGGAATTCACCCCTCCACTTT. The chain combines TRBV4-3 with TRBJ1-6; D might be TRBD1 (5 bases). Germline V lookup: CDR1 LGHNA, CDR2 YSLEER. V was shortened by 0 bases and J by 7 bases, with 13 bases between the two germline ends. The CDR3 loop spans 16 amino acids.

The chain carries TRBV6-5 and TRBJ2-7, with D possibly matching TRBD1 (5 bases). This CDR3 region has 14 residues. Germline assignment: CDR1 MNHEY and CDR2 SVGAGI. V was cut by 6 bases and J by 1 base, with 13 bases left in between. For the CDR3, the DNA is TGTGCCAGCAGCCCCAGGGAAATATCCTACGAGCAGTACTTC. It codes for CASSPREISYEQYF.

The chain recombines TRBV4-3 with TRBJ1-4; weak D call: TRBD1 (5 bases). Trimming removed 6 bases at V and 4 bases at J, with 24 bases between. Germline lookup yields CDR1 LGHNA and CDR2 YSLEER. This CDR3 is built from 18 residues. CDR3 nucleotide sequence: TGCGCCAGCAGTCTTGGTGTGGCTAGGGGAAGGAGTAATGAAAAACTGTTTTTT. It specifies CASSLGVARGRSNEKLFF.

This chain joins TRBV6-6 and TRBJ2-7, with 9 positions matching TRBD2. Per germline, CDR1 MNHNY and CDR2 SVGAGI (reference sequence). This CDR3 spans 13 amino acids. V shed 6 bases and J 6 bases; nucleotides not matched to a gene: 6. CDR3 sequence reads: CASRPSGGLEQYF. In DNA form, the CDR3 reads TGTGCCAGCAGGCCCAGCGGGGGGCTCGAGCAGTACTTC.

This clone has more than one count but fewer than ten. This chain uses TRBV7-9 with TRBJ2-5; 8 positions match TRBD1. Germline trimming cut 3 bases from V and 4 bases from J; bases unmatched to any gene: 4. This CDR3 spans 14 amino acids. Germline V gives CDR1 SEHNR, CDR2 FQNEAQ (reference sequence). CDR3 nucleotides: TGTGCCAGCAGCTTGGACAGGGTGGGAGAGACCCAGTACTTC. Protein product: CASSLDRVGETQYF.

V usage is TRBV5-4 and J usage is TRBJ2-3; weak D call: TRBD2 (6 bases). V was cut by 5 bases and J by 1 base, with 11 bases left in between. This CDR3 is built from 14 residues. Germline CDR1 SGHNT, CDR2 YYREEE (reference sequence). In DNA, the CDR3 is TGTGCCAGCAGTTCTGGGACTCGCACAGATACGCAGTATTTT. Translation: CASSSGTRTDTQYF. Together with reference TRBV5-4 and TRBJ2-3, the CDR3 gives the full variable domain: ETGVTQSPTHLIKTRGQQVTLRCSSQSGHNTVSWYQQALGQGPQFIFQYYREEENGRGNFPPRFSGLQFPNYSSELNVNALELDDSALYLCASSSGTRTDTQYFGPGTRLTVL.

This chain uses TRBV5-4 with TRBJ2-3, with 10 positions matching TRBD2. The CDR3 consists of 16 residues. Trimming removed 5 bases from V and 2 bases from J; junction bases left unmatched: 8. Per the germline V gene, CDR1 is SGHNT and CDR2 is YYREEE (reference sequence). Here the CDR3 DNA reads TGTGCCAGCAGGGGGATAGCGGGGGGAGTCACAGATACGCAGTATTTT. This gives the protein CASRGIAGGVTDTQYF. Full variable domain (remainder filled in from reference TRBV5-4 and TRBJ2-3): ETGVTQSPTHLIKTRGQQVTLRCSSQSGHNTVSWYQQALGQGPQFIFQYYREEENGRGNFPPRFSGLQFPNYSSELNVNALELDDSALYLCASRGIAGGVTDTQYFGPGTRLTVL.

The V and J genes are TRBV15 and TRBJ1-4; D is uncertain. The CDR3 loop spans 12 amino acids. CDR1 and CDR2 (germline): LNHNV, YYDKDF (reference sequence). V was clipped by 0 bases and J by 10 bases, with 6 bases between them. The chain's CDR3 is CATSRDDVKLFF. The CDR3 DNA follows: TGTGCCACCAGCAGAGATGATGTAAAACTGTTTTTT.

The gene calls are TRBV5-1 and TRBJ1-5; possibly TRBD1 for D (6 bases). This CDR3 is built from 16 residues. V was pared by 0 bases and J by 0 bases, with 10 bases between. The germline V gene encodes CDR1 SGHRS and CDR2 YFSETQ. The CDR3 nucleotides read TGCGCCAGCAGCTTGGGGGCAGGGGATAGCAATCAGCCCCAGCATTTT. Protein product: CASSLGAGDSNQPQHF.

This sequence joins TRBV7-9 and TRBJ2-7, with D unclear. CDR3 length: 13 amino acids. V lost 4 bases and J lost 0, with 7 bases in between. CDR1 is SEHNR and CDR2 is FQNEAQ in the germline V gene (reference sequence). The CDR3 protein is CASSSTSSYEQYF. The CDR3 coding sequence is TGTGCCAGCAGCTCGACGAGCTCCTACGAGCAGTACTTC. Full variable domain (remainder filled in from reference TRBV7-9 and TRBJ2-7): DTGVSQNPRHKITKRGQNVTFRCDPISEHNRLYWYRQTLGQGPEFLTYFQNEAQLEKSRLLSDRFSAERPKGSFSTLEIQRTEQGDSAMYLCASSSTSSYEQYFGPGTRLTVT.